The clone carrying this T cell receptor (beta chain) appeared a single time. A read error may produce the germline difference seen at one junction end. CDR1 is MNHNS and CDR2 is SASEGT in the germline V gene. The CDR3 loop spans 13 amino acids. These data are taken from a study of blood T cell repertoires in COVID-19. On the study more broadly: COVID-19 samples from acute and convalescent phases originated in the United States, Italy and Spain. Sample material is recorded as cDNA or gDNA derived from T cells, B-cell-depleted T cells, or PBMCs.

Sequencing used immunoSEQ multiplex PCR; TCRdb keeps in-frame clones, though not all of them. The sample records approximately 190,000 clones, around 84% being singletons. The sequenced material came from peripheral blood. The chain combines TRBV6-1 with TRBJ2-1, with D perhaps matching TRBD2 (5 bases). The sequence was collected from a human donor in a cohort sampled during active COVID-19. The CDR3 nucleotides read TGTGCCAGCAGTTTATTCGAGGGTAATGGGCAGTTCTTC. Its protein product is CASSLFEGNGQFF.